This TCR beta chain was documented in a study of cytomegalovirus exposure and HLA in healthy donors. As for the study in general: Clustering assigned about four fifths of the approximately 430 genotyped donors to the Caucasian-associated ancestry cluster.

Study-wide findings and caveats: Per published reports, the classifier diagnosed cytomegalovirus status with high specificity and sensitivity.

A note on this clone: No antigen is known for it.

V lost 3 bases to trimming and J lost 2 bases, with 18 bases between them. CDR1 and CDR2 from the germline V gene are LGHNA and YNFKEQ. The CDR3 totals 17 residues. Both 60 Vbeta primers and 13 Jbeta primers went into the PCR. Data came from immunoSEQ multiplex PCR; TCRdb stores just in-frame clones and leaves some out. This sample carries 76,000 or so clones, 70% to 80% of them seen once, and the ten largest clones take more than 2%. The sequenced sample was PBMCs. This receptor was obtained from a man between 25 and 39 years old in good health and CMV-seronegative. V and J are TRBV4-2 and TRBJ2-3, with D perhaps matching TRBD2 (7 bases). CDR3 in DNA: TGTGCCAGCAGCCACCCTCGGGCGGGGGCCGACACAGATACGCAGTATTTT. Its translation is CASSHPRAGADTDTQYF.